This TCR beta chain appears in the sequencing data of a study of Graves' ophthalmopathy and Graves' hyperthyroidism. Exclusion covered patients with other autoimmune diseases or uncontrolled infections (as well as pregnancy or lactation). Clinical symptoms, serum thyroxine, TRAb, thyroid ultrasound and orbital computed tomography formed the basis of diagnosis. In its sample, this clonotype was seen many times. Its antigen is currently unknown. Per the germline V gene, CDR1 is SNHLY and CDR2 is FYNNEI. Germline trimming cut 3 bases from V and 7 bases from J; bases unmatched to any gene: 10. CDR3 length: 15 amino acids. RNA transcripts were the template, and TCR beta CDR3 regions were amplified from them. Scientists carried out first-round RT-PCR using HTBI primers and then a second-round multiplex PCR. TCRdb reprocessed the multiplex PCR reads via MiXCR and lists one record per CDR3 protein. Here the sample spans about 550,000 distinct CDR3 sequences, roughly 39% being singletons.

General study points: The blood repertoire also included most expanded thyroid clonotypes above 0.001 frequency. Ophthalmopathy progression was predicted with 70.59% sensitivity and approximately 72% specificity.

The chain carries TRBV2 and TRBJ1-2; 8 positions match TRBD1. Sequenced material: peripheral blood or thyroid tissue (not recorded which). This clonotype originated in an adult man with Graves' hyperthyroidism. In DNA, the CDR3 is TGTGCCAGCAGTGACGAGGCCAGGGGGCTCGGTGGCTACACCTTC. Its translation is CASSDEARGLGGYTF. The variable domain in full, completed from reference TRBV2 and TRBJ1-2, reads EPEVTQTPSHQVTQMGQEVILRCVPISNHLYFYWYRQILGQKVEFLVSFYNNEISEKSEIFDDQFSVERPDGSNFTLKIRSTKLEDSAMYFCASSDEARGLGGYTFGSGTRLTVV.